The clone carrying this T cell receptor beta chain was seen just once. Its specificity is unknown. The sample belongs to a study of cytomegalovirus exposure and HLA in healthy donors. Study results and limitations: First-cohort TCR clusters tended to co-occur in the 90 to 150 validation repertoires, a later analysis found.

Germline V gives CDR1 MDHEN, CDR2 SYDVKM. J was trimmed by 1 base and V by 6 bases; bases with no gene match: 7. The CDR3 runs 15 residues. The method was immunoSEQ multiplex PCR; TCRdb's version includes in-frame clones alone and lacks a portion of them. The sample has under 75,000 clones, 80% to 95% seen once; the top ten hold approximately 5.3%. J is TRBJ2-7 and V is TRBV28, with 9 bases aligning to TRBD1. The TCR sequence derives from a young man in good health and CMV-seropositive. Input material: PBMCs. CDR3 region: CASRNSGTGSYEQYF. The CDR3 nucleotides read TGTGCCAGCAGGAACTCCGGGACAGGGTCCTACGAGCAGTACTTC.